The 22 T cell receptor beta chains below were found in one sample sequenced in a study of blood T cell repertoires in COVID-19. Clones were sequenced by immunoSEQ multiplex PCR, and TCRdb holds only the in-frame ones, with some missing. The sample yields some 250,000 clones, around 88% seen once. Sequenced input: peripheral blood. These receptors all come from a man older than 75 with acute or convalescent COVID-19.

This chain joins TRBV30 and TRBJ2-7; 9 nucleotides line up with TRBD2. The CDR3 contains 16 residues. Germline CDR1 GTSNPN, CDR2 SVGIG (reference sequence). V shed 3 bases, J shed 4 bases, and the junction held 13 bases outside the gene matches. The DNA of the CDR3 is TGTGCCTGGAGCTTGGCAGGATTAGCGGGAGCTTACGAGCAGTACTTC. This codes for CAWSLAGLAGAYEQYF.

The chain has TRBV2 and TRBJ2-4; tentatively, D is TRBD1 (6 bases). The CDR3 is 15 amino acids. V gave up 6 bases and J gave up 8 bases, with 20 bases separating them. Looked up from germline, CDR1 is SNHLY and CDR2 is FYNNEI. The CDR3 spells CASSGIQGRADIQYF. The CDR3 nucleotides read TGTGCCAGCAGCGGAATACAGGGCCGAGCGGACATTCAGTACTTC.

The chain has TRBV7-2 and TRBJ1-5; 12 positions match TRBD1. Germline V gene lookup returns CDR1 SGHTA and CDR2 FQGNSA. V lost 5 bases to trimming and J lost 2 bases; unmatched junction nucleotides: 4. The CDR3 spans 16 residues. In nucleotides, the CDR3 is TGTGCCAGCAGCCCAGGGACAGGGGGCGGCAATCAGCCCCAGCATTTT. Amino acid sequence: CASSPGTGGGNQPQHF.

The genes are TRBV3-1 (or the pseudogene TRBV3-2) and TRBJ2-3, with 11 bases matching TRBD2. The J segment lost 4 bases and the V segment lost 5 bases, leaving 8 bases of the junction unmatched. CDR1 LGHDT and CDR2 YNNKEL come from the germline V gene (reference sequence). This CDR3 is 16 amino acids long. The CDR3 DNA reads as TGTGCCAGCAGCAATACTAGCGGGGGAGCTTCAGATACGCAGTATTTT. Translating it yields CASSNTSGGASDTQYF.

The chain has TRBV7-9 and TRBJ2-5; D gene ambiguous. The CDR3 has 15 amino acids. Trimming took off 5 bases at V and 3 bases at J, with 16 bases between the two ends. In germline, CDR1 is SEHNR, CDR2 FQNEAQ (reference sequence). The DNA for the CDR3 is TGTGCCAGCAGCCCCGGCCCCGGGTGGGAAGAGACCCAGTACTTC. It is translated as CASSPGPGWEETQYF.

The chain recombines TRBV11-1 with TRBJ2-7; possibly TRBD1 for D (5 bases). Germline-derived CDR1 and CDR2 are SGHAT and FQDESV (reference sequence). The length of the CDR3 is 13 residues. Trimming pared 2 bases from V and 3 bases from J, leaving 8 bases between. The CDR3: CASSLQQGYEQYF. CDR3 DNA: TGTGCCAGCAGCTTACAGCAGGGCTACGAGCAGTACTTC.

The chain links TRBV7-2 to TRBJ2-1; 13 bases map to TRBD2. V was clipped by 3 bases and J by 2 bases; unmatched bases: 1. From germline, CDR1 is SGHTA and CDR2 FQGNSA. This CDR3 contains 16 residues. For the CDR3, the DNA is TGTGCCAGCAGCTTCGGACTAGCGGGGGCCTACAATGAGCAGTTCTTC. Amino acids: CASSFGLAGAYNEQFF.

This sequence joins TRBV27 and TRBJ1-2, with D possibly TRBD1 on 5 matching bases. Trimming left V 2 bases short and J 4 bases short, with 17 bases between. The CDR3 runs 16 residues. Per the germline V gene, CDR1 is MNHEY and CDR2 is SMNVEV (reference sequence). CDR3 in amino acids: CASSLRGQMGGYGYTF. CDR3 nucleotide sequence: TGTGCCAGCAGTTTACGTGGACAAATGGGTGGCTATGGCTACACCTTC.

The V gene is TRBV3-1 (or the pseudogene TRBV3-2), the J gene TRBJ2-6; weak D call: TRBD2 (6 bases). CDR3 length: 15 amino acids. The V end was cut by 8 bases, the J end by 2 bases, with 13 bases between. Germline CDR1 LGHDT, CDR2 YNNKEL (reference sequence). CDR3 in amino acids: CASEEGAAGANVLTF. The CDR3, as DNA: TGTGCCAGCGAGGAGGGAGCGGCTGGGGCCAACGTCCTGACTTTC.

This sequence joins TRBV18 and TRBJ2-5; D is perhaps TRBD1 (6 bases). Looked up from germline, CDR1 is KGHSH and CDR2 is LQKENI. Between the trimmed V and J ends, which lost 1 base and 2 bases, there was a span of 11 bases. This CDR3 is built from 15 residues. The CDR3 DNA reads as TGTGCCAGCTCACCACTCAGACAGGAACAAGAGACCCAGTACTTC. As protein: CASSPLRQEQETQYF.

The rearrangement uses TRBV10-3 and TRBJ2-5, with 16 bases identical to TRBD2. Germline V CDR1 and CDR2: ENHRY, SYGVKD. CDR3 length equals 14 residues. Trimming removed 11 bases from V and 5 bases from J; junction bases left unmatched: 5. CDR3 residues: CAAGTSGRVETQYF. In DNA, the CDR3 is TGTGCCGCGGGGACTAGCGGGAGGGTGGAGACCCAGTACTTC.

The chain is built from TRBV6-6 and TRBJ2-7, with TRBD2 matching 9 bases. V was pared by 6 bases and J by 2 bases, with 2 bases of the junction left unmatched. CDR1 and CDR2 (germline): MNHNY, SVGAGI (reference sequence). CDR3 length: 13 residues. CDR3 coding DNA: TGTGCCAGCAGGGCGGGAGGGACCTACGAGCAGTACTTC. Translation gives CASRAGGTYEQYF.

This clone was found once. V usage is TRBV10-3 and J usage is TRBJ1-1; D is ambiguous. The CDR3 sequence is 12 residues long. V was clipped by 2 bases and J by 1 base, with 2 bases between them. Germline V CDR1 and CDR2: ENHRY, SYGVKD. The chain's CDR3 is CAISEQNTEAFF. The CDR3 DNA sequence: TGTGCCATCAGTGAGCAGAACACTGAAGCTTTCTTT.

The chain has TRBV24-1 and TRBJ2-3, with 13 bases that match TRBD2. V trimming: 0 bases; J trimming: 7 bases; junction bases outside the gene matches: 12. CDR1 is KGHDR and CDR2 is SFDVKD in the germline V gene. The CDR3 has 19 residues. The CDR3 region has the DNA TGTGCCACCAGTGATTTGCCGGATGGACTAGCGGGGGCCCCTCATACGCAGTATTTT. This encodes CATSDLPDGLAGAPHTQYF.

The rearrangement joins TRBV4-1 to TRBJ1-2; 10 bases fit TRBD1. The CDR3 has 16 amino acids. The trim removed 4 bases at V and 5 bases at J, leaving 10 bases unmatched. Germline V CDR1 and CDR2: MGHRA, YSYEKL. The CDR3 reads CASSPRKGQGQYGYTF. CDR3 nucleotide sequence: TGCGCCAGCAGCCCGAGGAAGGGACAGGGGCAGTATGGCTACACCTTC.

The chain is built from TRBV7-9 and TRBJ1-5; 7 bases fit TRBD1. The germline V gene has CDR1 SEHNR and CDR2 FQNEAQ (reference sequence). With V trimmed by 10 bases and J by 2 bases, 2 bases remained unmatched. The CDR3 loop spans 12 amino acids. The CDR3 bases are TGTGCCACTCAGGGGGGCAATCAGCCCCAGCATTTT. This gives the protein CATQGGNQPQHF.

The chain joins TRBV7-7 to TRBJ2-1, with TRBD2 matching 8 bases. The CDR3 contains 17 residues. Trimming cost V 5 bases and J 6 bases; bases outside gene matches: 15. CDR1 SSHAT and CDR2 FNYEAQ come from the germline V gene (reference sequence). The CDR3 here is CASSTGAGGRGRNEQFF. The CDR3 DNA sequence: TGTGCCAGCAGCACTGGGGCGGGAGGAAGGGGTCGCAATGAGCAGTTCTTC.

The chain combines TRBV2 with TRBJ1-2; 9 bases are shared with TRBD1. J lost 5 bases, V lost 3 bases, and 4 bases had no gene match. This CDR3 is 14 amino acids long. Germline V gene lookup returns CDR1 SNHLY and CDR2 FYNNEI. CDR3 sequence: CASSDYGQGYGYTF. CDR3 DNA sequence: TGTGCCAGCAGTGATTACGGACAGGGGTATGGCTACACCTTC.

The genes are TRBV5-4 and TRBJ2-5; TRBD2 aligns across 15 bases. Germline V gene data show CDR1 as SGHNT and CDR2 as YYREEE (reference sequence). CDR3 size: 19 residues. Trimming at V came to 2 bases and at J to 3 bases, leaving 11 bases not matched to a gene. CDR3 sequence (DNA): TGTGCCAGCAGCTTTCCCCGCGGGACTAGCGGGAGGTTGGAAGAGACCCAGTACTTC. Translation: CASSFPRGTSGRLEETQYF.

The V call is TRBV9, the J call TRBJ1-4, with 9 bases lining up with TRBD1. The CDR3 consists of 16 residues. The trim removed 3 bases at V and 4 bases at J, leaving 7 bases unmatched. Germline V gene lookup returns CDR1 SGDLS and CDR2 YYNGEE. In nucleotides, the CDR3 is TGTGCCAGCAGCGCTCAACAGGGGGCGGGTAATGAAAAACTGTTTTTT. It is translated as CASSAQQGAGNEKLFF.

V gene TRBV5-6 combines with J gene TRBJ2-7; D not resolved. V lost 0 bases and J lost 6, with 13 bases in between. Germline assignment: CDR1 SGHDT and CDR2 YYEEEE. CDR3 length: 14 amino acids. CDR3 sequence (DNA): TGTGCCAGCAGCTTGGTGGCCATGAGGCGCGAGCAGTACTTC. This translates into CASSLVAMRREQYF.

The rearrangement uses TRBV5-1 and TRBJ1-2, with D possibly matching TRBD1 (5 bases). The germline CDR1 and CDR2 sequences are SGHRS and YFSETQ. Trimming pared 0 bases from V and 7 bases from J, leaving 13 bases between. This CDR3 has 14 residues. Written as DNA, the CDR3 is TGCGCCAGCAGCTTGGACAGGTCCTGGAGTGGCTACACCTTC. As protein: CASSLDRSWSGYTF. Drawing the rest from reference TRBV5-1 and TRBJ1-2, the complete variable domain is KAGVTQTPRYLIKTRGQQVTLSCSPISGHRSVSWYQQTPGQGLQFLFEYFSETQRNKGNFPGRFSGRQFSNSRSEMNVSTLELGDSALYLCASSLDRSWSGYTFGSGTRLTVV.